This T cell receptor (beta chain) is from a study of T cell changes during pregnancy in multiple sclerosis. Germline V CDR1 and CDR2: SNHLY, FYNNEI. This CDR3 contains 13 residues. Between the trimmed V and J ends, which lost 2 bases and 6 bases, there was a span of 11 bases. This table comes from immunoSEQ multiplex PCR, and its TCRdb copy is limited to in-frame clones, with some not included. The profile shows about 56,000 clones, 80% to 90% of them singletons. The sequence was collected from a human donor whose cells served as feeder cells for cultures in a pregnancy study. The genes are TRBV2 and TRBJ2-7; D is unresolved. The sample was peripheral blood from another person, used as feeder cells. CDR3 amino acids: CASSEWMEVEQYF. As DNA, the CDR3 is TGTGCCAGCAGTGAATGGATGGAAGTCGAGCAGTACTTC.